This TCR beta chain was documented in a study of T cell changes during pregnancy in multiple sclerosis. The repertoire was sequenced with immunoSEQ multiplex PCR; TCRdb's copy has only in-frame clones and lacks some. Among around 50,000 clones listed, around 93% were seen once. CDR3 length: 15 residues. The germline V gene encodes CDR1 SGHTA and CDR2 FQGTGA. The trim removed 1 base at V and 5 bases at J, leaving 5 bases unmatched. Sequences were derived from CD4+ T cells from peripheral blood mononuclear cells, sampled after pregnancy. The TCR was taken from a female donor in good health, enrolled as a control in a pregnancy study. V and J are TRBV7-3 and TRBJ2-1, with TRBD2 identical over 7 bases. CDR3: CASSLRGGGNNEQFF. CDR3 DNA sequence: TGTGCCAGCAGCTTAAGAGGCGGGGGAAACAATGAGCAGTTCTTC.